The 29 T cell receptor beta chains reported below all come from one sample, sequenced in a study of T cell repertoires in cytomegalovirus infection. In TCRdb, the reads were re-called with MiXCR into one record per CDR3 protein. Of fewer than 1,000,000 distinct CDR3 sequences detected, around a third appear once; the ten largest clones hold around an eighth. For these receptors, no antigen is known. Here the sequenced sample was cultured CD8+ T cells from PBMCs, taken from culture after CMV antigen stimulation. These receptors came from a human donor in good health (CMV status not recorded). Some clones in this sample may be carry-over from other donors' samples.

The chain joins TRBV9 to TRBJ2-1, with D tentatively TRBD1 (5 bases). CDR1 is SGDLS, CDR2 YYNGEE, per germline. The V and J ends lost 4 bases and 12 bases respectively, with 17 bases between them. The CDR3 totals 13 residues. This CDR3 reads CASSPQSRQGQFF. CDR3 nucleotides: TGTGCCAGCAGCCCCCAATCCAGGCAGGGGCAGTTCTTC.

V is TRBV2 and J is TRBJ2-1; 7 bases are a match to TRBD2. The CDR3 is 10 amino acids. Germline CDR1 reads SNHLY; CDR2 reads FYNNEI. The V segment lost 8 bases and the J segment 13 bases; nucleotides outside the gene matches: 5. In nucleotides, the CDR3 is TGTGCCAGCGGAGGGAGGGGACAGTTCTTC. This gives the protein CASGGRGQFF.

This clonotype occurred a few times. The J gene is TRBJ2-5, the V gene TRBV7-2; TRBD2 matches at 8 bases. V lost 2 bases and J lost 5; bases outside the gene matches: 10. Germline CDR1 SGHTA, CDR2 FQGNSA. The CDR3 runs to 16 residues. The DNA for the CDR3 is TGTGCCAGCAGCTTAAGGAGCGGGGGCAGGAGGGAGACCCAGTACTTC. It is translated as CASSLRSGGRRETQYF. Complete variable domain (other parts from reference TRBV7-2 and TRBJ2-5): GAGVSQSPSNKVTEKGKDVELRCDPISGHTALYWYRQSLGQGLEFLIYFQGNSAPDKSGLPSDRFSAERTGGSVSTLTIQRTQQEDSAVYLCASSLRSGGRRETQYFGPGTRLLVL.

There are many counts of this clonotype. V is TRBV7-2 and J is TRBJ2-3; 10 nucleotides align to TRBD1. The V and J ends lost 5 bases and 3 bases, in that order; junction bases with no gene match: 11. The V gene's germline CDR1 is SGHTA and CDR2 FQGNSA. This CDR3 spans 17 amino acids. The CDR3 bases are TGTGCCAGCAGCCTCGGGACAGGGGCTTCGGGGACAGATACGCAGTATTTT. It codes for CASSLGTGASGTDTQYF.

This clonotype appeared many times. The J gene is TRBJ1-2, the V gene TRBV28; D perhaps matches TRBD1 (5 bases). The CDR3 covers 14 residues. The V and J ends lost 5 bases and 1 base respectively, with 11 bases between them. Germline-derived CDR1 and CDR2 are MDHEN and SYDVKM. The CDR3 coding sequence is TGTGCCAGCAGTGCGGGACGGCATAACTATGGCTACACCTTC. Its translation: CASSAGRHNYGYTF.

The gene calls are TRBV27 and TRBJ2-3; possibly TRBD2 for D (7 bases). This CDR3 comprises 15 residues. The V and J ends lost 4 bases and 5 bases respectively, with 16 bases between them. The germline CDR1 and CDR2 sequences are MNHEY and SMNVEV (reference sequence). The CDR3 region has the DNA TGTGCCAGCAGTTCCTTCTGGGGGGGCCAAGATACGCAGTATTTT. Translation gives CASSSFWGGQDTQYF.

The chain joins TRBV15 to TRBJ2-5; perhaps TRBD1 as D (6 bases). CDR3 length equals 14 residues. Trimming took off 6 bases at V and 7 bases at J, with 18 bases between the two ends. Per the germline V gene, CDR1 is LNHNV and CDR2 is YYDKDF (reference sequence). This CDR3 is CATSRSDSPATQYF. CDR3 sequence (DNA): TGTGCCACCAGTCGATCGGACAGCCCCGCGACCCAGTACTTC.

As regards this clonotype: Likely a read error: the CDR3 ends without its conserved phenylalanine or tryptophan. J is TRBJ2-5 and V is TRBV11-2, with D hard to call. The V end was cut by 2 bases, the J end by 6 bases, with 7 bases between. The CDR3 sequence is 12 residues long. Germline V gene lookup returns CDR1 SGHAT and CDR2 FQNNGV. CDR3: CASSLWGQTQYC. The DNA of the CDR3 is TGTGCCAGCAGCTTATGGGGTCAGACCCAGTACTGC.

This clonotype was seen a few times. The chain recombines TRBV6-2 or TRBV6-3 with TRBJ2-4; D not certain. The V end was cut by 2 bases, the J end by 4 bases, with 6 bases between. CDR1 and CDR2 from the germline V gene are MNHEY and SVGEGT. The CDR3 length is 13 residues. CDR3 amino acids: CASSYVGKNIQYF. The CDR3 nucleotides are TGTGCCAGCAGTTACGTAGGGAAAAACATTCAGTACTTC.

This clonotype has more than one count but fewer than ten. The CDR3 is CASSFLQGTEAFF. DNA of the CDR3: TGTGCCAGCAGTTTCCTGCAGGGCACTGAAGCTTTCTTT. The V and J genes are TRBV6-1 and TRBJ1-1, with TRBD1 as a possible D gene (5 bases). V shed 5 bases and J shed 4 bases, with 11 bases lying between them. The CDR3 sequence is 13 residues long. Germline V gene sequence: CDR1 MNHNS, CDR2 SASEGT.

Only a few counts were recorded for this clonotype. The DNA for the CDR3 is TGTGCCAGCAGTTGGCTAGCGGGGGGACGAACAAGCACAGATACGCAGTATTTT. Amino acid sequence: CASSWLAGGRTSTDTQYF. The chain joins TRBV27 to TRBJ2-3, with 11 bases fitting TRBD2. V shed 4 bases and J 0 bases; nucleotides not matched to a gene: 9. The CDR3 runs 18 residues. The germline V gene has CDR1 MNHEY and CDR2 SMNVEV (reference sequence).

This clonotype was seen more than once but under ten times. The chain carries TRBV2 and TRBJ2-2, with no clear D. The CDR3 has 12 residues. Trimming pared 9 bases from V and 4 bases from J, leaving 9 bases between. The germline V gene encodes CDR1 SNHLY and CDR2 FYNNEI. The CDR3 coding sequence is TGTGCCAGTCTTAGACCCACCGGGGAGCTGTTTTTT. It codes for CASLRPTGELFF.

This clonotype has a count of ten or more. The chain has TRBV7-2 and TRBJ2-1; the match to TRBD2 covers 16 bases. The CDR3 runs 17 residues. With 3 bases clipped from V and 8 bases from J, the junction kept 7 bases outside the gene matches. Germline CDR1 reads SGHTA; CDR2 reads FQGNSA. CDR3 sequence: CASSLGTSGGAIDEQFF. The CDR3 DNA reads TGTGCCAGCAGCTTGGGGACTAGCGGGGGGGCCATTGATGAGCAGTTCTTC.

This clonotype occurred a few times. A much larger clone lies one base from this, so it may be a read error. This chain joins TRBV12-3 or TRBV12-4 and TRBJ2-6; D gene unclear. This CDR3 region has 12 residues. The ends were cut back, 6 bases at V and 3 bases at J, with 3 bases in the middle. CDR3 bases: TGTGCCAGCAGATTTGGGGCCAACGTCCTGACTTTC. This codes for CASRFGANVLTF.

In this sample, this clonotype turned up many times. This chain joins TRBV7-6 and TRBJ1-2, with D uncertain. V was pared by 3 bases and J by 5 bases, with 10 bases between. The germline gives CDR1 SGHVS, CDR2 FNYEAQ. The CDR3 is made up of 13 amino acids. Here the CDR3 reads CASSLSAWYGYTF. DNA of the CDR3: TGTGCCAGCAGCTTGTCCGCATGGTATGGCTACACCTTC. The whole variable domain, filled in from reference TRBV7-6 and TRBJ1-2, reads GAGVSQSPRYKVTKRGQDVALRCDPISGHVSLYWYRQALGQGPEFLTYFNYEAQQDKSGLPNDRFSAERPEGSISTLTIQRTEQRDSAMYRCASSLSAWYGYTFGSGTRLTVV.

This clonotype was seen many times. The chain uses TRBV7-2 and TRBJ2-7; possibly TRBD1 for D (5 bases). CDR3 length: 15 residues. V was clipped by 5 bases and J by 2 bases, with 16 bases between them. Germline-derived CDR1 and CDR2 are SGHTA and FQGNSA. The CDR3 loop is CASSPEGRQTYEQYF. The CDR3 region has the DNA TGTGCCAGCAGCCCAGAAGGCAGACAGACCTACGAGCAGTACTTC. Full variable domain (missing parts from reference TRBV7-2 and TRBJ2-7): GAGVSQSPSNKVTEKGKDVELRCDPISGHTALYWYRQSLGQGLEFLIYFQGNSAPDKSGLPSDRFSAERTGGSVSTLTIQRTQQEDSAVYLCASSPEGRQTYEQYFGPGTRLTVT.

V usage is TRBV27 and J usage is TRBJ2-7; D is unclear. Between the trimmed V and J ends, which lost 3 bases and 2 bases, there was a span of 8 bases. The CDR3 has 13 amino acids. CDR1 MNHEY and CDR2 SMNVEV come from the germline V gene (reference sequence). In nucleotides, the CDR3 is TGTGCCAGCAGTTTTGACCCTACCTACGAGCAGTACTTC. It is translated as CASSFDPTYEQYF.

The V gene is TRBV5-4, the J gene TRBJ2-7, with no clear D. The CDR3 loop spans 14 amino acids. V lost 1 base and J lost 3, with 11 bases in between. Germline V gives CDR1 SGHNT, CDR2 YYREEE (reference sequence). For the CDR3, the DNA is TGTGCCAGCAGCTTGACCGGCGCCTACTACGAGCAGTACTTC. It is translated as CASSLTGAYYEQYF.

The chain combines TRBV28 with TRBJ2-1; a possible D gene is TRBD1 (6 bases). Germline CDR1 is MDHEN and CDR2 is SYDVKM. The CDR3 has 19 amino acids. V dropped 5 bases and J dropped 0 bases, with 23 bases sitting between them. The CDR3 bases are TGTGCCAGCAGTCATATGGCCCCTCGGACAGCCTTCTCCTACAATGAGCAGTTCTTC. Protein: CASSHMAPRTAFSYNEQFF.

V is TRBV25-1 and J is TRBJ1-2, with a weak D call TRBD1 (6 bases). The germline V and J ends were trimmed by 8 bases and 2 bases, with 18 bases remaining between them. In germline, CDR1 is MGHDK, CDR2 SYGVNS. The CDR3 contains 15 residues. The CDR3, as DNA: TGTGCCAGCCGAGGACAGAAATCTCTAAACTATGGCTACACCTTC. Translating gives CASRGQKSLNYGYTF.

The chain is built from TRBV5-5 and TRBJ1-1, with 7 bases that match TRBD1. Germline values: CDR1 SGHKS, CDR2 YYEKEE (reference sequence). Trimming cost V 4 bases and J 4 bases; bases outside gene matches: 10. The CDR3 spans 15 residues. CDR3: CASSLIQGLGTEAFF. The CDR3 DNA is TGTGCCAGCAGCCTGATACAGGGGTTGGGCACTGAAGCTTTCTTT.

This clonotype was seen only a few times. The chain has TRBV6-1 and TRBJ2-1, with a weak D call TRBD2 (7 bases). Germline V CDR1 and CDR2: MNHNS, SASEGT. Trimming left V 6 bases short and J 10 bases short, with 22 bases between. The CDR3 consists of 15 residues. This chain's CDR3 is CASSPRVGGLGEQFF. The CDR3 bases are TGTGCCAGCAGCCCTCGAGTGGGGGGGCTAGGGGAGCAGTTCTTC.

This clonotype was counted a few times. This sequence joins TRBV6-8 and TRBJ2-2; D is possibly TRBD1 (5 bases). The CDR3 has 14 residues. Germline V gene sequence: CDR1 MNHGY, CDR2 SAAAGT. Trimming removed 2 bases from V and 5 bases from J, with 9 bases in between. The CDR3 DNA reads as TGTGCCAGCAGTTACCTACAGGATACCGGGGAGCTGTTTTTT. Translated, it gives CASSYLQDTGELFF.

This chain connects TRBV4-1 to TRBJ1-5, with a weak D call TRBD1 (5 bases). CDR1 is MGHRA, CDR2 YSYEKL, per germline. Trimming shortened V by 0 bases and J by 5 bases, and 8 bases separated the two germline ends. The CDR3 is made up of 14 amino acids. The CDR3 nucleotides are TGCGCCAGCAGCCAAGAAAGAGGGGATCAGCCCCAGCATTTT. Its protein is CASSQERGDQPQHF.

The V gene is TRBV19, the J gene TRBJ1-5, with D tentatively TRBD1 (5 bases). This CDR3 comprises 15 residues. Looked up from germline, CDR1 is LNHDA and CDR2 is SQIVND (reference sequence). With 1 base removed from V and 6 bases from J, the gap between germline ends came to 13 bases. CDR3 in amino acids: CASSIVRDRTQPQHF. Here the CDR3 DNA reads TGTGCCAGTAGTATAGTCAGGGATAGGACTCAGCCCCAGCATTTT.

V and J are TRBV6-1 and TRBJ1-2; D perhaps matches TRBD1 (5 bases). The CDR3 has 14 residues. Trimming removed 3 bases at V and 8 bases at J, with 16 bases between. The germline V gene has CDR1 MNHNS and CDR2 SASEGT. The CDR3 spells CASSEGRPTRGYTF. The CDR3 coding sequence is TGTGCCAGCAGTGAGGGGCGACCCACGAGGGGCTACACCTTC.

This clonotype was observed once. The rearrangement uses TRBV7-2 and TRBJ2-5; no definite D call. The V end was cut by 1 base, the J end by 5 bases, with 11 bases between. The CDR3 contains 14 residues. CDR1 and CDR2 (germline): SGHTA, FQGNSA. As DNA, the CDR3 is TGTACCAGCAGCTTAGTCCATCGATGGGAGACCCAGTACTTC. It encodes CTSSLVHRWETQYF.

This chain joins TRBV7-6 and TRBJ2-5, with D possibly matching TRBD1 (6 bases). V was pared by 0 bases and J by 5 bases, with 7 bases between. From germline, CDR1 is SGHVS and CDR2 FNYEAQ. This CDR3 comprises 13 residues. This CDR3 is CASSLADRETQYF. The CDR3 region has the DNA TGTGCCAGCAGCTTAGCCGACAGGGAGACCCAGTACTTC.

This clonotype was seen at least ten times. This chain joins TRBV6-5 and TRBJ1-1, with D uncertain. V was cut by 0 bases and J by 6 bases, with 8 bases left in between. The CDR3 totals 13 residues. The V gene's germline CDR1 is MNHEY and CDR2 SVGAGI. The CDR3 here is CASSYSGSAEAFF. CDR3 coding DNA: TGTGCCAGCAGTTACTCGGGCAGTGCTGAAGCTTTCTTT.